The 13 T cell receptor beta chains in this list originate from one sample, sequenced in a study of regulatory T cells in long-lasting Graves disease. Indicated time point: persistent/refractory GD, antithyroid drugs over 5 years with positive TRAb. Generation of the TCR library employed RNA extracted from PBMCs. Researchers made TCR beta libraries by using iRepertoire HTBI primers and running Arm-PCR on CDR3 regions. MiXCR, applied by TCRdb to the multiplex PCR reads, yields one record per CDR3 protein. Of under 350,000 distinct CDR3 sequences in the sample, approximately 20% were seen once. The starting material was peripheral blood mononuclear cells (PBMCs), obtained when the disease was refractory, from a patient treated with antithyroid drugs. The receptors come from a female donor with Graves disease.

This clonotype was recorded at least ten times. The chain links TRBV28 to TRBJ2-4; the D is unclear. Between the trimmed V and J ends, which lost 5 bases and 2 bases, there was a span of 13 bases. Germline CDR1 is MDHEN and CDR2 is SYDVKM. This CDR3 is built from 15 residues. CDR3 bases: TGTGCCAGCAGTACGAACCGGGCCTCCAAAAACATTCAGTACTTC. It yields the protein CASSTNRASKNIQYF.

This clonotype has a count of ten or more. The CDR3 sequence is CASSQAREQYF. In DNA form, the CDR3 reads TGTGCCAGCAGCCAAGCGCGAGAGCAGTACTTC. The rearrangement links TRBV3-1 to TRBJ2-7; D is unclear. The CDR3 totals 11 residues. Per the germline V gene, CDR1 is LGHDT and CDR2 is YNNKEL (reference sequence). The V end lost 1 base, the J end lost 7 bases, and 5 bases lay between the germline ends.

J is TRBJ2-5 and V is TRBV28; maybe TRBD2 (6 bases). Trimming took 8 bases from V and 1 from J, leaving 11 bases between them. CDR3 length: 13 residues. Germline CDR1 is MDHEN and CDR2 is SYDVKM. Here the CDR3 reads CASWGLIQETQYF. CDR3 DNA: TGTGCCAGCTGGGGACTGATCCAAGAGACCCAGTACTTC. The variable domain in full, with the rest retrieved from reference TRBV28 and TRBJ2-5, is DVKVTQSSRYLVKRTGEKVFLECVQDMDHENMFWYRQDPGLGLRLIYFSYDVKMKEKGDIPEGYSVSREKKERFSLILESASTNQTSMYLCASWGLIQETQYFGPGTRLLVL.

This clonotype was counted at least ten times. The J gene is TRBJ1-6, the V gene TRBV7-9; D is uncertain. Germline CDR1 reads SEHNR; CDR2 reads FQNEAQ (reference sequence). This CDR3 comprises 12 residues. Trimming shortened V by 4 bases and J by 10 bases, and 8 bases separated the two germline ends. The CDR3 reads CASSWPLSPLHF. DNA for the CDR3: TGTGCCAGCAGCTGGCCCTTATCACCCCTCCACTTT.

The chain employs TRBV7-2 and TRBJ1-2, with TRBD1 as a possible D gene (6 bases). The germline V gene encodes CDR1 SGHTA and CDR2 FQGNSA. The CDR3 is 15 amino acids. With 1 base removed from V and 3 bases from J, the gap between germline ends came to 12 bases. The CDR3 DNA is TGTGCCAGCAGCTTAGAGTCGGGGGCGGACTATGGCTACACCTTC. Its translation is CASSLESGADYGYTF.

Ten or more counts support this clonotype. This sequence joins TRBV7-2 and TRBJ1-5; no clear D gene. The V gene lost 1 base and the J gene lost 3 bases, with 13 bases spanning the gap. This CDR3 is 16 amino acids long. CDR1 is SGHTA and CDR2 is FQGNSA in the germline V gene. The CDR3 here is CASSLEGGENNQPQHF. Here the CDR3 DNA reads TGTGCCAGCAGCTTAGAGGGCGGGGAGAACAATCAGCCCCAGCATTTT.

This clonotype was found many times. The chain couples TRBV6-2 or TRBV6-3 to TRBJ2-5; the D gene is possibly TRBD1 (5 bases). CDR3 length: 15 amino acids. Trimming pared 2 bases from V and 5 bases from J, leaving 15 bases between. Germline V lookup: CDR1 MNHEY, CDR2 SVGEGT. The CDR3 loop is CASSYNGAAIETQYF. The CDR3 region has the DNA TGTGCCAGCAGTTACAATGGGGCAGCTATCGAGACCCAGTACTTC.

A note on this clonotype: Sequence at one end of the junction differs from germline and may be a read error. The chain has TRBV6-2 or TRBV6-3 and TRBJ1-5; D uncertain. The CDR3 covers 14 residues. From germline, CDR1 is MNHEY and CDR2 SVGEGT. For the CDR3, the DNA is TGTGCCAGCAGTTACGGTGGCGCAGGTCAGCTCCAGCATTTT. Amino acids: CASSYGGAGQLQHF.

This clonotype was detected ten times or more. The rearrangement joins TRBV11-2 to TRBJ1-2; 7 bases are shared with TRBD1. Trimming took 3 bases from V and 8 from J; bases not matched to a gene: 6. The germline gives CDR1 SGHAT, CDR2 FQNNGV. CDR3 length: 13 amino acids. The CDR3 sequence: CASSFRAGGGYTF. CDR3 DNA sequence: TGTGCCAGCAGCTTTCGTGCAGGGGGAGGCTACACCTTC.

This clonotype has at least ten counts. The rearrangement links TRBV28 to TRBJ1-1; D ambiguous. From germline, CDR1 is MDHEN and CDR2 SYDVKM. Trimming stripped 0 bases from V and 1 base from J, with 6 bases between. The CDR3 is 14 amino acids. CDR3 sequence: CASSLWQTNTEAFF. The CDR3 nucleotides are TGTGCCAGCAGTTTATGGCAGACGAACACTGAAGCTTTCTTT.

In its sample, this clonotype was seen many times. The chain links TRBV20-1 to TRBJ2-7, with 8 nucleotides matching TRBD2. Trimming removed 1 base from V and 7 bases from J; junction bases left unmatched: 12. Germline V gene sequence: CDR1 DFQATT, CDR2 SNEGSKA (reference sequence). The CDR3 sequence is 15 residues long. In DNA, the CDR3 is TGCAGTGCTAGAGTTAGTCTAGCGGGTACAAGGGAGCAGTACTTC. Translation: CSARVSLAGTREQYF.

This clonotype was seen at least ten times. V usage is TRBV7-2 and J usage is TRBJ1-2, with D hard to call. This CDR3 is built from 11 residues. Trimming removed 4 bases at V and 7 bases at J, with 7 bases between. Germline V gives CDR1 SGHTA, CDR2 FQGNSA. The CDR3 reads CASSSAGGYTF. In DNA form, the CDR3 reads TGTGCCAGCAGCTCAGCTGGTGGCTACACCTTC. Full variable domain (missing parts from reference TRBV7-2 and TRBJ1-2): GAGVSQSPSNKVTEKGKDVELRCDPISGHTALYWYRQSLGQGLEFLIYFQGNSAPDKSGLPSDRFSAERTGGSVSTLTIQRTQQEDSAVYLCASSSAGGYTFGSGTRLTVV.

This clonotype was detected many times. This rearrangement joins TRBV7-2 to TRBJ1-1; 7 bases match TRBD1. Germline V gene sequence: CDR1 SGHTA, CDR2 FQGNSA. This CDR3 contains 15 residues. Germline trimming cut 5 bases from V and 4 bases from J; bases unmatched to any gene: 10. The CDR3: CASSPSPGTATEAFF. CDR3 sequence (DNA): TGTGCCAGCAGCCCCAGTCCCGGGACAGCCACTGAAGCTTTCTTT.